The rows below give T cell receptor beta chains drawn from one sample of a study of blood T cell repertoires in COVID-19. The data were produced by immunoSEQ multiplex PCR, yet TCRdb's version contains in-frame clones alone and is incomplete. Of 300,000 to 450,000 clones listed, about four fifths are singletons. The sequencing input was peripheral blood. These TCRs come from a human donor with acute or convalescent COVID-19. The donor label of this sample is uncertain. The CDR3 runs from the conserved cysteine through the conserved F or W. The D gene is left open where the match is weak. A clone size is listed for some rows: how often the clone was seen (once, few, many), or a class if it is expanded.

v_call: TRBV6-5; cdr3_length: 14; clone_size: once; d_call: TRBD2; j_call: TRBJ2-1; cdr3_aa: CASSYREGRNEQFF; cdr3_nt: TGTGCCAGCAGTTATCGGGAGGGACGGAATGAGCAGTTCTTC
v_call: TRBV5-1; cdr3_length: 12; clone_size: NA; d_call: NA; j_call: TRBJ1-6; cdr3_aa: CASSLDKPPLHF; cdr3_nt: TGCGCCAGCAGCCTCGACAAGCCACCCCTCCACTTT
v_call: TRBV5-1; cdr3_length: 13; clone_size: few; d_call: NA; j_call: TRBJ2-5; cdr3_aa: CASSLIREETQYF; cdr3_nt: TGCGCCAGCAGCTTGATTCGGGAAGAGACCCAGTACTTC
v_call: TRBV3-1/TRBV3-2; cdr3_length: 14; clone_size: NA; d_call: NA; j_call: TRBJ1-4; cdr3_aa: CASSPQVMNEKLFF; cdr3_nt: TGTGCCAGCAGCCCGCAGGTGATGAATGAAAAACTGTTTTTT
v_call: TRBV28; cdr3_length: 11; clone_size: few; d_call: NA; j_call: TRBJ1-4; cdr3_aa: CASSLGRAMFF; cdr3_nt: TGTGCCAGCAGTTTAGGCAGGGCGATGTTTTTT
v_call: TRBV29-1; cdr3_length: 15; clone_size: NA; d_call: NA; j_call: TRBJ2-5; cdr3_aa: CSVQAVEVFQETQYF; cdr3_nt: TGCAGCGTTCAAGCAGTGGAGGTATTCCAAGAGACCCAGTACTTC
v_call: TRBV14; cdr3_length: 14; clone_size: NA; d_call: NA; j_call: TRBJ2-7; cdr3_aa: CASSQGFAGSGQYF; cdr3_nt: TGTGCCAGCAGCCAAGGGTTTGCAGGGTCCGGGCAGTACTTC
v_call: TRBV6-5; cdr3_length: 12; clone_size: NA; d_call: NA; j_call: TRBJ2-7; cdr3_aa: CASRGGTVEQYF; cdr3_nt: TGTGCCAGCAGAGGCGGGACAGTCGAGCAGTACTTC
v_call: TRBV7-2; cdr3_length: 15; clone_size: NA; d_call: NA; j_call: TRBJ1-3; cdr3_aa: CASSPTGTSGNTIYF; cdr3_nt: TGTGCCAGCAGCCCCACAGGGACATCTGGAAACACCATATATTTT
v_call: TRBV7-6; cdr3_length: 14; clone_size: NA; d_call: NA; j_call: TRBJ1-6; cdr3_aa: CASSLLADNSPLHF; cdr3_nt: TGTGCCAGCAGTTTGTTGGCGGATAATTCACCCCTCCACTTT
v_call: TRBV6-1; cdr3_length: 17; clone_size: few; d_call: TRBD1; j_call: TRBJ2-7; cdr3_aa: CASSVWIPGQGRNEQYF; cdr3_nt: TGTGCCAGCAGTGTCTGGATTCCGGGACAGGGGAGAAACGAGCAGTACTTC
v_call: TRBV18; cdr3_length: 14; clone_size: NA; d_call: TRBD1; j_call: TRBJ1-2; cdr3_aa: CASSRQDRGGGYTF; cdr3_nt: TGTGCCAGCTCCCGACAAGACAGGGGAGGTGGCTACACCTTC
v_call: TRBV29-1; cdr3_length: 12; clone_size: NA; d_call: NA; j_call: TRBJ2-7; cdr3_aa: CSVGHASYEQYF; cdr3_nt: TGCAGCGTTGGACACGCATCCTACGAGCAGTACTTC
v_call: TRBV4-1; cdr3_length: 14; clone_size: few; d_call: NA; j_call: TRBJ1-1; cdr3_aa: CASSHWGRNTEAFF; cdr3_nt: TGCGCCAGCAGCCACTGGGGGCGGAACACTGAAGCTTTCTTT
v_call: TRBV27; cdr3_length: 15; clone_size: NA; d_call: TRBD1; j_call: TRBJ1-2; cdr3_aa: CASSLSQTGYYGYTF; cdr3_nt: TGTGCCAGCAGTTTATCCCAGACAGGGTACTATGGCTACACCTTC
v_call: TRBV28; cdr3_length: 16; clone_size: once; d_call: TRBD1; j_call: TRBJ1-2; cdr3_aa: CASSFVPGQGSYGYTF; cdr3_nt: TGTGCCAGCAGTTTCGTCCCGGGACAGGGTTCCTATGGCTACACCTTC
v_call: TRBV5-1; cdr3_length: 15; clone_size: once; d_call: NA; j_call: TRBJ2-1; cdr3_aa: CASSFAGLSNNEQFF; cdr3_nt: TGCGCCAGCAGCTTCGCGGGACTTTCGAACAATGAGCAGTTCTTC
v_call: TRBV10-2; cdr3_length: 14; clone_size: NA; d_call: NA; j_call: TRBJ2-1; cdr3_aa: CASSGQGFYNEQFF; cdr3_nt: TGCGCCAGCAGTGGGCAGGGATTCTACAATGAGCAGTTCTTC
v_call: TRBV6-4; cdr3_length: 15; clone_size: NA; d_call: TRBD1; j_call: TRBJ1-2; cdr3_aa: CASSEDRGVGYGYTF; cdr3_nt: TGTGCCAGCAGCGAAGACAGGGGAGTAGGGTATGGCTACACCTTC
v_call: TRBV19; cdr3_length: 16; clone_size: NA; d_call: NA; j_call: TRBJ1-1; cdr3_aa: CASSNREGTGGTEAFF; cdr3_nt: TGTGCCAGTAGTAATCGGGAGGGTACTGGGGGCACTGAAGCTTTCTTT
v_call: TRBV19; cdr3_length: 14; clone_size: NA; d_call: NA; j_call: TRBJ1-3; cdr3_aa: CAPLPDRPGNTIYF; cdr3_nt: TGTGCCCCCCTCCCAGACAGGCCGGGAAACACCATATATTTT
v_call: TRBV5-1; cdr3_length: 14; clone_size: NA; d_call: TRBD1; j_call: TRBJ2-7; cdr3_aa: CASSRGTGPYEQYF; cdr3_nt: TGCGCCAGCAGCCGCGGGACAGGTCCCTACGAGCAGTACTTC
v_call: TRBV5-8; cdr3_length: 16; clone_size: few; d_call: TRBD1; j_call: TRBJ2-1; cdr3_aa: CASSLGGQGSYNEQFF; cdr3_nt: TGTGCCAGCAGCTTGGGGGGACAGGGCTCCTACAATGAGCAGTTCTTC
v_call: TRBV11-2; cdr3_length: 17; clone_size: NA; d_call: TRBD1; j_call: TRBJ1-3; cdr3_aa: CASSPGTGGFSGNTIYF; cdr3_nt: TGTGCCAGCAGCCCGGGGACAGGGGGTTTTTCAGGAAACACCATATATTTT
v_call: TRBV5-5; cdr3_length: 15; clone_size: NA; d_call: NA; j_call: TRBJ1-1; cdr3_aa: CASSLVRGRDTEAFF; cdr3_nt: TGTGCCAGCAGCTTGGTGCGGGGTAGAGACACTGAAGCTTTCTTT
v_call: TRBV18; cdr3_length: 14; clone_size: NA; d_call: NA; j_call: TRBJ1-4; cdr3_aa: CASSPGMGREKLFF; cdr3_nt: TGTGCCAGCTCACCCGGAATGGGGCGGGAAAAACTGTTTTTT
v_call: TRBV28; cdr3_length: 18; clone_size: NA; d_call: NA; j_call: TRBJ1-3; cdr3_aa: CASSLNPDSSYSGNTIYF; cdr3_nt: TGTGCCAGCAGCCTGAACCCAGACAGTTCATACTCTGGAAACACCATATATTTT
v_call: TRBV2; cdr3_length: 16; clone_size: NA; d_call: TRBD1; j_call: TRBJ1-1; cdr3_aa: CASSEIGGTGEFGAFF; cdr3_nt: TGTGCCAGCAGTGAAATAGGGGGGACAGGGGAGTTTGGAGCTTTCTTT
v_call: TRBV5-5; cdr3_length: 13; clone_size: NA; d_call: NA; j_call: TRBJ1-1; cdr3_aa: CASSLGVNTEAFF; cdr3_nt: TGTGCCAGCAGCTTGGGAGTGAACACTGAAGCTTTCTTT
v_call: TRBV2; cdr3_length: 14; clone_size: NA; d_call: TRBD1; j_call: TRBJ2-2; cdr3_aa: CASTRGQGAGELFF; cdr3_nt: TGTGCCAGCACCCGGGGACAGGGGGCCGGGGAGCTGTTTTTT
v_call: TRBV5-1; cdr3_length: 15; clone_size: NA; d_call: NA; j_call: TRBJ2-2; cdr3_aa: CASSLKLAYTGELFF; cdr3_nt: TGCGCCAGCAGCTTGAAATTAGCGTACACCGGGGAGCTGTTTTTT
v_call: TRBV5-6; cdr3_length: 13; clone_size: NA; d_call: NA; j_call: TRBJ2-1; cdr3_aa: CASSLYGRNEQFF; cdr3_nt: TGTGCCAGCAGCTTGTATGGCCGCAATGAGCAGTTCTTC
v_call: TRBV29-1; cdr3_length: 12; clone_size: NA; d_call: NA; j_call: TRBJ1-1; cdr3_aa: CSVGHQNAEAFF; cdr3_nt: TGCAGCGTTGGGCACCAGAACGCTGAAGCTTTCTTT
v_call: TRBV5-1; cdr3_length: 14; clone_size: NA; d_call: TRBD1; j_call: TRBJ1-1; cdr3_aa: CASSPGTGAMKAFF; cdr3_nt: TGCGCCAGCAGCCCCGGGACAGGGGCCATGAAAGCTTTCTTT
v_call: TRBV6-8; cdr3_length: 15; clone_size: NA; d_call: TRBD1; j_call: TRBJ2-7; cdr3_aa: CASPYRGQGNYEQYF; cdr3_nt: TGTGCCAGCCCCTACAGGGGGCAGGGGAACTACGAGCAGTACTTC